One and the same sample provided the 24 T cell receptor beta chains below, sequenced in a study of T cell responses to AZD1222 COVID-19 vaccine. TCRdb's table, derived via immunoSEQ multiplex PCR, lists solely in-frame clones and lacks some. The sample includes about 120,000 clones, approximately 90% of them seen just once. The starting material was peripheral blood, obtained 28 days after the second AZD1222 dose. These receptor sequences come from an adult who received the AZD1222 COVID-19 vaccine.

The rearrangement links TRBV18 to TRBJ2-7, with 8 bases lining up with TRBD1. CDR1 and CDR2 (germline): KGHSH, LQKENI. The CDR3 loop spans 14 amino acids. With V trimmed by 2 bases and J by 3 bases, 3 bases remained unmatched. CDR3 sequence reads: CASSPAGTGYEQYF. CDR3 nucleotide sequence: TGTGCCAGCTCACCAGCCGGGACAGGCTACGAGCAGTACTTC.

In regard to this clone: Mismatch with germline at one junction end may stem from a read error. V usage is TRBV27 and J usage is TRBJ1-6; D may be TRBD1 (5 bases). The length of the CDR3 is 16 residues. CDR1 and CDR2 (germline): MNHEY, SMNVEV (reference sequence). The CDR3 nucleotides read TGTGCCAGCAGACCAACTCAATTTGGGGGTCGAGTTGATGAATTTTTT. Protein product: CASRPTQFGGRVDEFF.

The CDR3 DNA reads as TGTGCCATGACGACAGGGGGCTCACCCCTCCACTTT. It yields the protein CAMTTGGSPLHF. The chain carries TRBV6-5 and TRBJ1-6; 10 bases are a match to TRBD1. The trim removed 10 bases at V and 10 bases at J, leaving 4 bases unmatched. The CDR3 has 12 residues. Germline lookup yields CDR1 MNHEY and CDR2 SVGAGI.

The V call is TRBV2, the J call TRBJ2-2, with 10 bases that match TRBD2. After removal of 1 base from V and 5 bases from J, the junction contained 7 bases not matched to a gene. Looked up from germline, CDR1 is SNHLY and CDR2 is FYNNEI. This CDR3 region has 17 residues. The CDR3 nucleotides are TGTGCCAGCAGTGAAGTTCTAGCGGGAGATGGGACCGGGGAGCTGTTTTTT. Encoded protein: CASSEVLAGDGTGELFF.

This chain links TRBV5-1 with TRBJ1-1, with D possibly TRBD1 on 5 matching bases. The CDR3 totals 14 residues. Germline-derived CDR1 and CDR2 are SGHRS and YFSETQ. Trimming took 4 bases from V and 1 from J, leaving 11 bases between them. CDR3 residues: CASSPGRRNTEAFF. As DNA, the CDR3 is TGCGCCAGCAGCCCGGGACGGCGGAACACTGAAGCTTTCTTT.

The gene calls are TRBV30 and TRBJ1-6; 9 nucleotides agree with TRBD1. This CDR3 region has 14 residues. After removal of 2 bases from V and 9 bases from J, the junction contained 5 bases not matched to a gene. Germline CDR1 GTSNPN, CDR2 SVGIG (reference sequence). CDR3 residues: CAWSSGTGTSPLHF. The CDR3 DNA sequence: TGTGCCTGGAGTTCCGGGACAGGGACTTCACCCCTCCACTTT.

The chain joins TRBV9 to TRBJ1-2; perhaps TRBD1 as D (5 bases). This CDR3 region has 13 residues. V lost 3 bases and J lost 5, with 11 bases in between. Germline values: CDR1 SGDLS, CDR2 YYNGEE. The CDR3 region is CASSDGGGYGYTF. The CDR3, as DNA: TGTGCCAGCAGCGACGGTGGGGGGTATGGCTACACCTTC.

V usage is TRBV9 and J usage is TRBJ2-7, with 7 bases fitting TRBD2. Trimming at V came to 3 bases and at J to 9 bases, leaving 18 bases not matched to a gene. The CDR3 extends over 16 amino acids. Germline CDR1 and CDR2: SGDLS and YYNGEE. CDR3 DNA sequence: TGTGCCAGCAGCGCAACCGGGACGGGGGGTCGACTGGGGCAGTACTTC. Its protein is CASSATGTGGRLGQYF.

The rearrangement links TRBV11-2 to TRBJ1-3; D remains ambiguous. Trimming left V 4 bases short and J 0 bases short, with 10 bases between. Germline CDR1 and CDR2: SGHAT and FQNNGV. The CDR3 runs 15 residues. CDR3 region: CASSSSRSSGNTIYF. CDR3 nucleotide sequence: TGTGCCAGCAGCTCTTCAAGGAGCTCTGGAAACACCATATATTTT.

This chain joins TRBV30 and TRBJ2-1, with D perhaps assigned TRBD1 or TRBD2 (5 bases each). Germline CDR1 reads GTSNPN; CDR2 reads SVGIG (reference sequence). V was shortened by 1 base and J by 5 bases, with 15 bases between the two germline ends. This CDR3 comprises 15 residues. DNA of the CDR3: TGTGCCTGGAGTGAGTGGGGGAGTCCCCACAATGAGCAGTTCTTC. Its translation is CAWSEWGSPHNEQFF. Filled out from reference TRBV30 and TRBJ2-1, the complete variable domain reads SQTIHQWPATLVQPVGSPLSLECTVEGTSNPNLYWYRQAAGRGLQLLFYSVGIGQISSEVPQNLSASRPQDRQFILSSKKLLLSDSGFYLCAWSEWGSPHNEQFFGPGTRLTVL.

The gene calls are TRBV5-1 and TRBJ2-1; 10 bases agree with TRBD2. The V and J ends lost 5 bases and 8 bases, in that order; junction bases with no gene match: 7. Germline values: CDR1 SGHRS, CDR2 YFSETQ. The CDR3 runs 14 residues. The CDR3 here is CASRILAGVYEQFF. CDR3 DNA: TGCGCCAGCAGGATTCTAGCGGGAGTCTATGAGCAGTTCTTC.

This clone was seen only a few times. The chain employs TRBV3-1 (or the pseudogene TRBV3-2) and TRBJ2-3; the D is unclear. Germline assignment: CDR1 LGHDT and CDR2 YNNKEL (reference sequence). V lost 6 bases to trimming and J lost 4 bases, with 8 bases between them. There are 12 residues in the CDR3. The chain's CDR3 is CASSRSSDTQYF. In nucleotides, the CDR3 is TGTGCCAGCAGTCGGAGCTCAGATACGCAGTATTTT.

V usage is TRBV4-1 and J usage is TRBJ1-1; maybe TRBD1 (6 bases). There are 17 residues in the CDR3. From germline, CDR1 is MGHRA and CDR2 YSYEKL. Trimming shortened V by 3 bases and J by 1 base, and 18 bases separated the two germline ends. Written as DNA, the CDR3 is TGCGCCAGCAGCCACATAAAACGAGACAGGTCGAACACTGAAGCTTTCTTT. Translated: CASSHIKRDRSNTEAFF.

The CDR3 region has the DNA TGTGCCAGCAGCTTTATTTCTAATGAGCAGTTCTTC. As protein: CASSFISNEQFF. The rearrangement uses TRBV13 and TRBJ2-1; D remains ambiguous. Germline lookup yields CDR1 PRHDT and CDR2 FYEKMQ (reference sequence). The CDR3 contains 12 residues. Trimming took 3 bases from V and 7 from J, leaving 7 bases between them.

The rearrangement joins TRBV11-3 to TRBJ2-3, with unresolved D. From germline, CDR1 is SGHNT and CDR2 YENEEA. The V and J ends lost 5 bases and 0 bases respectively, with 12 bases between them. This CDR3 is built from 15 residues. CDR3 in amino acids: CASSPGGRSTDTQYF. The CDR3 DNA reads as TGTGCCAGCAGCCCCGGTGGGCGGAGCACAGATACGCAGTATTTT.

The chain links TRBV3-1 (or the pseudogene TRBV3-2) to TRBJ2-5, with TRBD2 as a possible D gene (6 bases). Germline assignment: CDR1 LGHDT and CDR2 YNNKEL (reference sequence). The CDR3 consists of 13 residues. Trimming pared 7 bases from V and 4 bases from J, leaving 13 bases between. The DNA for the CDR3 is TGTGCCAGCACTAAGCGGGTCTTAGAGACCCAGTACTTC. It yields the protein CASTKRVLETQYF.

This clone was counted once. This chain connects TRBV20-1 to TRBJ2-1; no reliable D call. The CDR3 extends over 10 amino acids. In germline, CDR1 is DFQATT, CDR2 SNEGSKA (reference sequence). Trimming shortened V by 6 bases and J by 4 bases, and 4 bases separated the two germline ends. The CDR3 protein is CSADYNEQFF. For the CDR3, the DNA is TGCAGTGCAGATTACAATGAGCAGTTCTTC.

This CDR3 reads CASSPGLAGYGEQYF. CDR3 DNA: TGCGCCAGCAGCCCGGGACTAGCGGGATACGGCGAGCAGTACTTC. The V call is TRBV4-1, the J call TRBJ2-7; 13 bases are a match to TRBD2. V dropped 4 bases and J dropped 6; count of bases not matched to a gene: 6. CDR1 is MGHRA and CDR2 is YSYEKL in the germline V gene. The CDR3 runs to 15 residues.

The CDR3: CASSLAWTGPGYTF. In nucleotides, the CDR3 is TGCGCCAGCAGCTTGGCCTGGACAGGACCTGGCTACACCTTC. The V and J genes are TRBV5-1 and TRBJ1-2, with TRBD1 identical over 7 bases. CDR3 length: 14 amino acids. V shed 0 bases and J 7 bases; nucleotides not matched to a gene: 6. Germline values: CDR1 SGHRS, CDR2 YFSETQ.

This clone was detected only a few times. The chain has TRBV9 and TRBJ2-1; D is unclear. The CDR3 length is 12 residues. From germline, CDR1 is SGDLS and CDR2 YYNGEE. V was trimmed by 1 base and J by 5 bases, leaving 4 bases between them. In DNA form, the CDR3 reads TGTGCCAGCAGCGTACACCACAATGAGCAGTTCTTC. Its translation: CASSVHHNEQFF.

The CDR3 nucleotides read TGTGCCAGCAGTCCGGACGGATATAGCAATCAGCCCCAGCATTTT. It specifies CASSPDGYSNQPQHF. V and J are TRBV2 and TRBJ1-5; D gene uncertain. V was shortened by 5 bases and J by 0 bases, with 11 bases between the two germline ends. CDR1 and CDR2 (germline): SNHLY, FYNNEI. CDR3 length: 15 amino acids.

The chain couples TRBV7-9 to TRBJ2-7; D unresolved. Germline V CDR1 and CDR2: SEHNR, FQNEAQ (reference sequence). V shed 5 bases and J shed 3 bases, with 20 bases lying between them. The CDR3 is made up of 16 amino acids. CDR3: CASSRSRKDRHYEQYF. The CDR3 region has the DNA TGTGCCAGCAGCCGATCCCGGAAGGACCGCCACTACGAGCAGTACTTC. The full variable domain, in which reference TRBV7-9 and TRBJ2-7 provide the parts outside the CDR3, is DTGVSQNPRHKITKRGQNVTFRCDPISEHNRLYWYRQTLGQGPEFLTYFQNEAQLEKSRLLSDRFSAERPKGSFSTLEIQRTEQGDSAMYLCASSRSRKDRHYEQYFGPGTRLTVT.

The chain carries TRBV28 and TRBJ1-1; 7 bases match TRBD1. There are 14 residues in the CDR3. Germline V gene lookup returns CDR1 MDHEN and CDR2 SYDVKM. Germline trimming cut 6 bases from V and 0 bases from J; bases unmatched to any gene: 4. CDR3: CASRMTGMNTEAFF. The CDR3 DNA sequence: TGTGCCAGCAGGATGACAGGGATGAACACTGAAGCTTTCTTT.

The chain joins TRBV28 to TRBJ1-2, with a tentative D call TRBD1 (5 bases). The V and J ends lost 6 bases and 6 bases respectively, with 14 bases between them. CDR3 length: 13 residues. The V gene's germline CDR1 is MDHEN and CDR2 SYDVKM. The CDR3 loop is CASRTRESDGYTF. The CDR3 nucleotides are TGTGCCAGCAGAACCAGGGAATCGGATGGCTACACCTTC.